Below are 25 T cell receptor beta chains sequenced from a single sample in a study of blood T cell repertoires in COVID-19. Assay used: immunoSEQ multiplex PCR; TCRdb lists only in-frame clones, some missing. This sample carries tens of thousands of clones, 85% to 90% of them seen once, and the ten largest clones take roughly 14%. Input material: peripheral blood. The source of these receptors is a woman in her sixties or seventies with acute or convalescent COVID-19.

The V and J genes are TRBV5-4 and TRBJ2-1; TRBD2 matches 8 bases. V shed 7 bases and J 2 bases; nucleotides not matched to a gene: 5. Per the germline V gene, CDR1 is SGHNT and CDR2 is YYREEE (reference sequence). There are 14 residues in the CDR3. CDR3 loop: CASHAGGTYNEQFF. Written as DNA, the CDR3 is TGTGCCAGCCATGCGGGAGGAACCTACAATGAGCAGTTCTTC.

The CDR3 protein is CASSYLRVSSYNEQFF. In DNA form, the CDR3 reads TGTGCCAGCAGTTATCTCAGGGTGAGCTCCTACAATGAGCAGTTCTTC. V gene TRBV6-2 or TRBV6-3 combines with J gene TRBJ2-1, with D maybe TRBD1 (5 bases). V shed 3 bases and J shed 0 bases, with 12 bases lying between them. Per the germline V gene, CDR1 is MNHEY and CDR2 is SVGEGT. The CDR3 is 16 amino acids.

The chain links TRBV28 to TRBJ2-7, with 8 bases aligning to TRBD1. Germline V gene data show CDR1 as MDHEN and CDR2 as SYDVKM. The J segment lost 6 bases and the V segment lost 7 bases, leaving 14 bases of the junction unmatched. The CDR3 covers 15 residues. CDR3 nucleotides: TGTGCCAGCAACGGCGCCCGACAGGGGTCGCGCGAGCAGTACGTC. As protein: CASNGARQGSREQYV.

The chain has TRBV5-1 and TRBJ2-3, with 9 bases fitting TRBD2. The CDR3 is 17 amino acids. J lost 4 bases, V lost 0 bases, and 9 bases had no gene match. CDR1 is SGHRS, CDR2 YFSETQ, per germline. The CDR3 protein is CASSLAGLAGRADTQYF. CDR3 coding DNA: TGCGCCAGCAGCTTGGCCGGGCTAGCGGGGCGGGCAGATACGCAGTATTTT.

The chain combines TRBV7-2 with TRBJ1-6; 7 bases line up with TRBD1. The CDR3 consists of 15 residues. With 2 bases clipped from V and 8 bases from J, the junction kept 6 bases outside the gene matches. Germline CDR1 SGHTA, CDR2 FQGNSA. The CDR3: CASSLQVTGYSPLHF. In nucleotides, the CDR3 is TGTGCCAGCAGCTTACAGGTGACAGGGTATTCACCCCTCCACTTT. Supplemented by reference TRBV7-2 and TRBJ1-6, the full variable domain reads GAGVSQSPSNKVTEKGKDVELRCDPISGHTALYWYRQSLGQGLEFLIYFQGNSAPDKSGLPSDRFSAERTGGSVSTLTIQRTQQEDSAVYLCASSLQVTGYSPLHFGNGTRLTVT.

The table lists this clone with a count of one. This sequence joins TRBV5-4 and TRBJ2-1, with D unclear. This CDR3 spans 15 amino acids. V shed 0 bases and J shed 1 base, with 8 bases lying between them. Germline V CDR1 and CDR2: SGHNT, YYREEE (reference sequence). The DNA for the CDR3 is TGTGCCAGCAGCTTGGAGTCGGTTTCCTACAATGAGCAGTTCTTC. Translating it yields CASSLESVSYNEQFF.

The V call is TRBV5-4, the J call TRBJ1-1; 9 bases match TRBD1. Trimming at V came to 4 bases and at J to 0 bases, leaving 4 bases not matched to a gene. The CDR3 has 15 residues. Looked up from germline, CDR1 is SGHNT and CDR2 is YYREEE (reference sequence). The CDR3 here is CASSGTGIMNTEAFF. In DNA, the CDR3 is TGTGCCAGCAGCGGGACAGGGATCATGAACACTGAAGCTTTCTTT.

The J gene is TRBJ1-3, the V gene TRBV5-1, with no clear D. V was clipped by 0 bases and J by 3 bases, with 13 bases between them. Germline V gene data show CDR1 as SGHRS and CDR2 as YFSETQ. The CDR3 has 16 residues. CDR3 sequence reads: CASSLAGSRHGNTIYF. CDR3 nucleotide sequence: TGCGCCAGCAGCTTGGCCGGGAGCCGCCATGGAAACACCATATATTTT. Based on the CDR3 plus reference TRBV5-1 and TRBJ1-3, the full variable domain is KAGVTQTPRYLIKTRGQQVTLSCSPISGHRSVSWYQQTPGQGLQFLFEYFSETQRNKGNFPGRFSGRQFSNSRSEMNVSTLELGDSALYLCASSLAGSRHGNTIYFGEGSWLTVV.

Many counts were recorded for this clone. The V and J genes are TRBV19 and TRBJ1-1; 9 nucleotides match TRBD1. Trimming cost V 3 bases and J 4 bases; bases outside gene matches: 12. This CDR3 has 17 amino acids. Germline lookup yields CDR1 LNHDA and CDR2 SQIVND (reference sequence). CDR3 region: CASSIGDRVGLSTEAFF. The CDR3, as DNA: TGTGCCAGTAGTATTGGGGACAGGGTAGGGTTGAGCACTGAAGCTTTCTTT.

This chain joins TRBV2 and TRBJ1-2, with a possible D match to TRBD1 (5 bases). Trimming removed 4 bases from V and 8 bases from J, with 14 bases in between. The CDR3 runs 13 residues. Germline CDR1 reads SNHLY; CDR2 reads FYNNEI. CDR3 bases: TGTGCCAGCAGTGGGCGCCCCTCAGGGGGCTACACCTTC. Translation gives CASSGRPSGGYTF.

The chain uses TRBV15 and TRBJ2-7; D may be TRBD2 (6 bases). Germline-derived CDR1 and CDR2 are LNHNV and YYDKDF (reference sequence). The V end lost 1 base, the J end lost 3 bases, and 10 bases lay between the germline ends. This CDR3 region has 14 residues. CDR3 sequence (DNA): TGTGCCACCAGCAGAGCGGGGAGGTACTACGAGCAGTACGTC. It yields the protein CATSRAGRYYEQYV.

This rearrangement joins TRBV28 to TRBJ2-2, with no clear D. In germline, CDR1 is MDHEN, CDR2 SYDVKM. The V end lost 1 base, the J end lost 5 bases, and 2 bases lay between the germline ends. The CDR3 consists of 12 residues. CDR3 sequence (DNA): TGTGCCAGCAGTTTATCTACCGGGGAGCTGTTTTTT. The encoded protein is CASSLSTGELFF.

The V call is TRBV11-2, the J call TRBJ2-1; 11 bases are a match to TRBD2. This CDR3 comprises 15 residues. Trimming removed 6 bases from V and 7 bases from J; junction bases left unmatched: 8. Germline CDR1 reads SGHAT; CDR2 reads FQNNGV. CDR3 residues: CASRAPGLAVNEQFF. In DNA form, the CDR3 reads TGTGCCAGCAGGGCCCCGGGACTAGCGGTAAATGAGCAGTTCTTC.

V gene TRBV24-1 combines with J gene TRBJ2-3, with 10 bases matching TRBD2. V gave up 4 bases and J gave up 2 bases; unmatched junction bases: 8. This CDR3 is built from 17 residues. Germline-derived CDR1 and CDR2 are KGHDR and SFDVKD. The CDR3 DNA reads TGTGCCACCAGTGAGCAAATAGCGGGAGGTGACACAGATACGCAGTATTTT. Translated, it gives CATSEQIAGGDTDTQYF.

The chain employs TRBV11-2 and TRBJ2-7; TRBD1 agrees at 7 bases. CDR1 SGHAT and CDR2 FQNNGV come from the germline V gene. The length of the CDR3 is 14 residues. V gave up 3 bases and J gave up 2 bases; unmatched junction bases: 4. The CDR3 sequence is CASSFDRVAYEQYV. DNA for the CDR3: TGTGCCAGCAGCTTTGACAGGGTGGCCTACGAGCAGTACGTC.

This rearrangement joins TRBV6-2 or TRBV6-3 to TRBJ1-1; tentative D call: TRBD1 (5 bases). Looked up from germline, CDR1 is MNHEY and CDR2 is SVGEGT. Trimming pared 6 bases from V and 4 bases from J, leaving 15 bases between. This CDR3 spans 14 amino acids. The CDR3 sequence is CASSLIREGTEAFF. For the CDR3, the DNA is TGTGCCAGCAGCCTGATCAGGGAGGGCACTGAAGCTTTCTTT.

This clone was counted between two and nine times. The chain uses TRBV15 and TRBJ1-6, with 7 bases that match TRBD1. The length of the CDR3 is 16 residues. The germline V gene encodes CDR1 LNHNV and CDR2 YYDKDF (reference sequence). Germline trimming cut 0 bases from V and 6 bases from J; bases unmatched to any gene: 5. As DNA, the CDR3 is TGTGCCACCAGCAGAGAGGGGGACAGACTTAATTCACCCCTCCACTTT. Protein: CATSREGDRLNSPLHF. Variable domain in full (rest from reference TRBV15 and TRBJ1-6): DAMVIQNPRYQVTQFGKPVTLSCSQTLNHNVMYWYQQKSSQAPKLLFHYYDKDFNNEADTPDNFQSRRPNTSFCFLDIRSPGLGDTAMYLCATSREGDRLNSPLHFGNGTRLTVT.

The rearrangement joins TRBV5-1 to TRBJ1-4; D remains unclear. Germline V gene data show CDR1 as SGHRS and CDR2 as YFSETQ. The CDR3 runs to 16 residues. The V end lost 4 bases, the J end lost 0 bases, and 13 bases lay between the germline ends. The CDR3 nucleotides read TGCGCCAGCAGCCTAAACAGTGACGCAACTAATGAAAAACTGTTTTTT. Amino acids: CASSLNSDATNEKLFF.

A few counts support this clone. The V and J genes are TRBV11-3 and TRBJ2-5; D might be TRBD1 (6 bases). Germline V CDR1 and CDR2: SGHNT, YENEEA. CDR3 length: 16 amino acids. V lost 5 bases to trimming and J lost 0 bases, with 16 bases between them. The CDR3 DNA sequence: TGTGCCAGCAGCACAGGGCGAGAAGCGTACCAAGAGACCCAGTACTTC. It specifies CASSTGREAYQETQYF.

The chain couples TRBV28 to TRBJ1-2, with D maybe TRBD1 (6 bases). V was cut by 4 bases and J by 3 bases, with 12 bases left in between. This CDR3 spans 14 amino acids. CDR1 and CDR2 from the germline V gene are MDHEN and SYDVKM. The CDR3 DNA is TGTGCCAGCAGTTCACCACAGGGATACTATGGCTACACCTTC. Translated, it gives CASSSPQGYYGYTF.

The chain employs TRBV5-6 and TRBJ2-2, with D perhaps TRBD1 (6 bases). V lost 2 bases and J 1 base, leaving 12 bases between the germline ends. Germline CDR1 and CDR2: SGHDT and YYEEEE. CDR3 length equals 16 residues. The CDR3 loop reads CASSLRTVLNTGELFF. The CDR3 DNA reads as TGTGCCAGCAGCTTACGGACAGTCTTGAACACCGGGGAGCTGTTTTTT.

This chain connects TRBV19 to TRBJ1-1, with TRBD1 identical over 9 bases. The V and J ends lost 10 bases and 11 bases, in that order; junction bases with no gene match: 20. Germline assignment: CDR1 LNHDA and CDR2 SQIVND (reference sequence). The CDR3 has 15 amino acids. CDR3 sequence: CATNPEGQGRHSAFF. CDR3 DNA sequence: TGTGCCACCAACCCTGAGGGACAGGGTCGTCATTCGGCTTTCTTT.

The chain uses TRBV2 and TRBJ1-5; 7 nucleotides line up with TRBD1. The CDR3 is 15 amino acids. Germline V gene sequence: CDR1 SNHLY, CDR2 FYNNEI. The trim removed 6 bases at V and 6 bases at J, leaving 11 bases unmatched. For the CDR3, the DNA is TGTGCCAGCAGGGTTCTACAGGGACAGAGTCAGCCCCAGCATTTT. It specifies CASRVLQGQSQPQHF.

The chain combines TRBV3-1 (or the pseudogene TRBV3-2) with TRBJ2-5; 8 bases are shared with TRBD1. The trim removed 2 bases at V and 1 base at J, leaving 12 bases unmatched. The V gene's germline CDR1 is LGHDT and CDR2 YNNKEL (reference sequence). CDR3 length equals 18 residues. The CDR3 loop is CASSQSWGTGGLQETQYF. The CDR3 DNA is TGTGCCAGCAGCCAAAGTTGGGGAACAGGGGGTCTCCAAGAGACCCAGTACTTC.

CDR3: CASSRVGGEAKNIQYF. Here the CDR3 DNA reads TGTGCCAGCAGCCGTGTGGGGGGTGAGGCCAAAAACATTCAGTACTTC. This sequence joins TRBV4-2 and TRBJ2-4, with D perhaps TRBD2 (6 bases). Trimming removed 4 bases from V and 1 base from J, with 14 bases in between. This CDR3 contains 16 residues. Germline CDR1 LGHNA, CDR2 YNFKEQ.